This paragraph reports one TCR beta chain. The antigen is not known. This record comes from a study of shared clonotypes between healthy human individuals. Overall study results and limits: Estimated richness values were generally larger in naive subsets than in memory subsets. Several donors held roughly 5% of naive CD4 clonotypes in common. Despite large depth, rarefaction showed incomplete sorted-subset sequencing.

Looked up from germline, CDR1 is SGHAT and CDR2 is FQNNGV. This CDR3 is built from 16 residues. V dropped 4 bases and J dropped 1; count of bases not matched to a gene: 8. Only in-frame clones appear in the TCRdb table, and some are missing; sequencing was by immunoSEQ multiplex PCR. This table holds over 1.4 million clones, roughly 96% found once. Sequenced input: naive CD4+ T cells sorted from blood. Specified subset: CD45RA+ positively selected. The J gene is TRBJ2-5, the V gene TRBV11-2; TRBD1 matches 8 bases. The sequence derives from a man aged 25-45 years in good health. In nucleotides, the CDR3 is TGTGCCAGCAGCTCCACCCGGGACAGGAGCCAAGAGACCCAGTACTTC. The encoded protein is CASSSTRDRSQETQYF.